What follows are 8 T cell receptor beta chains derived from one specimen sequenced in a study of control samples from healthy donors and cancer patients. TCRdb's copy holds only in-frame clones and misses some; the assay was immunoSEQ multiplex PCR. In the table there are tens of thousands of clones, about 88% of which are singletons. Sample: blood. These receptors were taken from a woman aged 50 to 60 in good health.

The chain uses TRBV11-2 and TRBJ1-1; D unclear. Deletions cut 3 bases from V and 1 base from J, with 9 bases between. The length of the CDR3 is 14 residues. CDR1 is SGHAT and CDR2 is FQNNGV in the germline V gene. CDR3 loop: CASSFSDTNTEAFF. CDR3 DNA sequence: TGTGCCAGCAGCTTCTCAGACACGAACACTGAAGCTTTCTTT.

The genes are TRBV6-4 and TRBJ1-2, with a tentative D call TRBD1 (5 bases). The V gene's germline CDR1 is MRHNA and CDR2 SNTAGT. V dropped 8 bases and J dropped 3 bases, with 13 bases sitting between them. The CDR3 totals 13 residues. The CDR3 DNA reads TGTGCCAGCCAGATAACAGGCGACTATGGCTACACCTTC. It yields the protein CASQITGDYGYTF.

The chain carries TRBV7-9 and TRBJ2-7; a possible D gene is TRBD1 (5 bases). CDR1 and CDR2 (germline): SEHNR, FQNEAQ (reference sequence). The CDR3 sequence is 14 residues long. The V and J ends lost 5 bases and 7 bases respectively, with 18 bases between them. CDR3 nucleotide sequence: TGTGCCAGCAGCCCTATCCCAGGGTATGATGAGCAGTACTTC. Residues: CASSPIPGYDEQYF.

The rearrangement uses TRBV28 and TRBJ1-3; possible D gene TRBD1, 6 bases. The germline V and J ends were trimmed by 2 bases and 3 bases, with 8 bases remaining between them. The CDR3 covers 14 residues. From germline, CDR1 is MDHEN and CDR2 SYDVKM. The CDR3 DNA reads TGTGCCAGCAGTTTACAGGGGTTTGGAAACACCATATATTTT. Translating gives CASSLQGFGNTIYF.

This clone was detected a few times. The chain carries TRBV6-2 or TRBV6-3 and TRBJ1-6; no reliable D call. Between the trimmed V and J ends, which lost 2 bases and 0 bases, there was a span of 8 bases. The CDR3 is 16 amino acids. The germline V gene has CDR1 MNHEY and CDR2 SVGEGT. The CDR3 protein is CASSYHLFSYNSPLHF. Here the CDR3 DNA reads TGTGCCAGCAGTTACCACCTTTTCTCCTATAATTCACCCCTCCACTTT.

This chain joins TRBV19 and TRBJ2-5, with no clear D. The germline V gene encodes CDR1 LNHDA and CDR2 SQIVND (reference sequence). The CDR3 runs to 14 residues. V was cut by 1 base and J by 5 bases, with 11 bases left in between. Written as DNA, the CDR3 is TGTGCCAGTAGTATAGTTACGGATGCGGAGACCCAGTACTTC. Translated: CASSIVTDAETQYF. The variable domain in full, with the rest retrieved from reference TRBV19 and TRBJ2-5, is DGGITQSPKYLFRKEGQNVTLSCEQNLNHDAMYWYRQDPGQGLRLIYYSQIVNDFQKGDIAEGYSVSREKKESFPLTVTSAQKNPTAFYLCASSIVTDAETQYFGPGTRLLVL.

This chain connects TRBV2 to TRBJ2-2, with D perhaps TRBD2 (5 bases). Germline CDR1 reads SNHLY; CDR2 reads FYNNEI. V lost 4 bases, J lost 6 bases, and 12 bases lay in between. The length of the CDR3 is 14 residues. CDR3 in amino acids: CASSAGSIAGELFF. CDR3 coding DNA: TGTGCCAGCAGTGCGGGATCTATAGCCGGGGAGCTGTTTTTT.

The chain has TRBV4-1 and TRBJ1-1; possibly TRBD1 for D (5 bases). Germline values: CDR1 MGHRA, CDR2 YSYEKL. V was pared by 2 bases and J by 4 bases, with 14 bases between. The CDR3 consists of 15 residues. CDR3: CASSQPGGPSTEAFF. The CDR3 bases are TGCGCCAGCAGCCAACCCGGGGGACCGAGCACTGAAGCTTTCTTT.